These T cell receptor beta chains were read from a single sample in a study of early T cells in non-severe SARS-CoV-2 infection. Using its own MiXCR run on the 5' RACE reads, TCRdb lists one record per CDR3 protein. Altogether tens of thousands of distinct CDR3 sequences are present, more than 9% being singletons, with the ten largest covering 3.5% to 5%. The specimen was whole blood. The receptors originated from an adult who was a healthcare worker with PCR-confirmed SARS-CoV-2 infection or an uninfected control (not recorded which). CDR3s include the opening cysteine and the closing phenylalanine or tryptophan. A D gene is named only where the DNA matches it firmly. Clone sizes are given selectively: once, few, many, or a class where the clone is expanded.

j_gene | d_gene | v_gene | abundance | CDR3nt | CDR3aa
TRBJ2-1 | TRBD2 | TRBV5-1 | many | TGCGCCAGCAGCACCGGGACTAGCGGGGGGGCAGTCGATGAGCAGTTCTTC | CASSTGTSGGAVDEQFF
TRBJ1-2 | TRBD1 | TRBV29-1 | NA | TGCAGCGTCGGGACAGGGAATGGCTACACCTTC | CSVGTGNGYTF
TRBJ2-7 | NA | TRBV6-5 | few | TGTGCCAGCAGTTCATCCGGGACTGGGCGCTACGAGCAGTACTTC | CASSSSGTGRYEQYF
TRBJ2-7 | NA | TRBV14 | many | TGTGCCAGCAGCCAACAGACTAGTCCATACGAGCAGTACTTC | CASSQQTSPYEQYF
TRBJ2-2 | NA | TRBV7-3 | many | TGTGCCAGCAGCTCCCAGGGCCACGGGGAGCTGTTTTTT | CASSSQGHGELFF
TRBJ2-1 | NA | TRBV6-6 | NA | TGTGCCAGCAGTTCCCCCTCCAGGGATGAGCAGTTCTTC | CASSSPSRDEQFF
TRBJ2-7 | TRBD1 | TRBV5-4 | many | TGTGCCAGCAGCACCTACCGGGACAGGGGGGACCACGAGCAGTACTTC | CASSTYRDRGDHEQYF
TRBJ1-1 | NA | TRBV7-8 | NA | TGTGCCAGCAGCTTAAAACTTGGGAGGGGCACTGAAGCTTTCTTT | CASSLKLGRGTEAFF
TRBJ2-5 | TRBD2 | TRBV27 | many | TGTGCCAGCAGTTTATATGGGCTAGCGGGAGGGACCCAGTACTTC | CASSLYGLAGGTQYF
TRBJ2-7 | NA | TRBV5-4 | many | TGTGCCAGCAGCTCCCGGGCGGGGGCGCAAAACGAGCAGTACTTC | CASSSRAGAQNEQYF
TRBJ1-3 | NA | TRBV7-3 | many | TGTGCCAGCAGCTTAACAGGCTCTGGAAACACCATATATTTT | CASSLTGSGNTIYF
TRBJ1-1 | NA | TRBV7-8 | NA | TGTGCCAGCAGCCCAATGACGGGGAACACTGAAGCTTTCTTT | CASSPMTGNTEAFF
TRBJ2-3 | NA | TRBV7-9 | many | TGTGCCAGCAGCTTAATGGATACGCAGTATTTT | CASSLMDTQYF
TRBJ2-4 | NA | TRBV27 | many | TGTGCCAGCAGATCTGCAGGAGCCAAAAACATTCAGTACTTC | CASRSAGAKNIQYF
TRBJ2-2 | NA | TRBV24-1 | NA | TGTGCCACCAGTGCCGTGTGGGGCGAGGACGCGAACACCGGGGAGCTGTTTTTT | CATSAVWGEDANTGELFF
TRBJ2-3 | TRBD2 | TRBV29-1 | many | TGCAGCTCCTCGGAAAGCGGGACCATCACAGATACGCAGTATTTT | CSSSESGTITDTQYF
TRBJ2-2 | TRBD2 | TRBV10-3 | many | TGTGCCATCACCACCCTGCGCGGGGGCACCGGGGAGCTGTTTTTT | CAITTLRGGTGELFF
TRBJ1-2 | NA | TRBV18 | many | TGTGCCAGCTCCCCCGGCAGGGCAGGATACTATGGCTACACCTTC | CASSPGRAGYYGYTF
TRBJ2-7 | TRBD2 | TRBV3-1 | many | TGTGCCAGCACCCCATCGACTAGCGCCTACGAGCAGTACTTC | CASTPSTSAYEQYF
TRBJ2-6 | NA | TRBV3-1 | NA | TGTGCTTCTTCACCCAACTCTGGGGCCAACGTCCTGACTTTC | CASSPNSGANVLTF
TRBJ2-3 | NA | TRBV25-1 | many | TGTGCCAGCAGTTCCGGAGACGGGGACCGAATCACAGATACGCAGTATTTT | CASSSGDGDRITDTQYF
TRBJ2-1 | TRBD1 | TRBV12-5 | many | TGTGCTAGTGGTTTGGTACTGGGACAGGGTACCAATGAGCAGTTCTTC | CASGLVLGQGTNEQFF
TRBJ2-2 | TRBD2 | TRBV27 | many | TGTGCCAGCAGTCCGCAAATAGGGACTAGCGTAAACACCGGGGAGCTGTTTTTT | CASSPQIGTSVNTGELFF
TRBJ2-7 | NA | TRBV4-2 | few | TGTGCCAGCAGCCCTCTAGGGATCCAGGGTGAGCAGTACTTC | CASSPLGIQGEQYF
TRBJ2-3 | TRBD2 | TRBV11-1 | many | TGTGCCAGCAGCTGGACTAGCGGGTCAGATACGCAGTATTTT | CASSWTSGSDTQYF
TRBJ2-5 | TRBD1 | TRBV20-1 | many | TGCAGTGCTGAAGGGACAGGGGAGGGAGAGACCCAGTACTTC | CSAEGTGEGETQYF
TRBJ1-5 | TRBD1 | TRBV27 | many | TGTGCCAGCGGGTTAGGACAGGGGAAGCAGCCCCAGCATTTT | CASGLGQGKQPQHF
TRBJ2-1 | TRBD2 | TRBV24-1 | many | TGTGCCACCAGTGATTTTACCCTAGCGGGAGGGCCGGTCGGTGAGCAGTTCTTC | CATSDFTLAGGPVGEQFF
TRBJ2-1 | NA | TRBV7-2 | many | TGTGCCAGCAGCTTATCGCGGGACACCTACAATGAGCAGTTCTTC | CASSLSRDTYNEQFF
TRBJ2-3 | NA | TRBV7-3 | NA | TGTGCCAGCAGCCCGAGGGTCACAGATACGCAGTATTTT | CASSPRVTDTQYF
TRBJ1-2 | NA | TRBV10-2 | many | TGCGCCAGCAGTAAGGATGACTATGGCTACACCTTC | CASSKDDYGYTF
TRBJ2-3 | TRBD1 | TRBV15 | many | TGTGCCACCAGCAGAGAAGGACAGGGGGCTGCAGATACGCAGTATTTT | CATSREGQGAADTQYF
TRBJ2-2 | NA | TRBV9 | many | TGTGCCAGCAGCGTAGACTCAGGGGCCGGGGAGCTGTTTTTT | CASSVDSGAGELFF
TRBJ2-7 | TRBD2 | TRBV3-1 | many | TGTGCCAGCAGCCCCGCCGTACCTCCTAGCGGTGGGTCCTACGAGCAGTACTTC | CASSPAVPPSGGSYEQYF
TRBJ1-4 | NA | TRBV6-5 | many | TGTGCCAGCAGTTACAATCAGGGTGGGGAAAAACTGTTTTTT | CASSYNQGGEKLFF
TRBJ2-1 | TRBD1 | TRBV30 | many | TGTGCCTGGAGAGTTGGGACAGGGAGGTCGAATGAGCAGTTCTTC | CAWRVGTGRSNEQFF
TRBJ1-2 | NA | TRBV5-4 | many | TGTGCCAGCAGCTTGGATAGGACGACCGGAGGCTACACCTTC | CASSLDRTTGGYTF
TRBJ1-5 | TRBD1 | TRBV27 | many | TGTGCCAGCAAGACCGCCGGGGACAGTTACTATCAGCCCCAGCATTTT | CASKTAGDSYYQPQHF
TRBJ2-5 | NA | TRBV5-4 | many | TGTGCCTCCTCGACGGCCTACCAAGAGACCCAGTACTTC | CASSTAYQETQYF
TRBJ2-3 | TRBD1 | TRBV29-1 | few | TGCAGCGTTGAAGGGACAGGGAGATCAGATACGCAGTATTTT | CSVEGTGRSDTQYF